These 5 T cell receptor beta chains came from one sample sequenced in a study of T cells after yellow fever vaccination. MiXCR, run by TCRdb on the 5' RACE reads, gives a single entry per CDR3 protein. The sample lists 250,000 to 350,000 distinct CDR3 sequences; around 7.3% were seen once. Sequenced material: PBMCs, taken approximately 47 days after the first yellow fever vaccination. Source of these receptors: a man between 18 and 29 years old who received the YFV17D yellow fever vaccine.

This clonotype was detected a few times. The rearrangement joins TRBV7-9 to TRBJ1-1; no clear D. V was shortened by 6 bases and J by 5 bases, with 16 bases between the two germline ends. This CDR3 has 14 amino acids. CDR1 is SEHNR and CDR2 is FQNEAQ in the germline V gene (reference sequence). CDR3 sequence: CASSPPSGRTEAFF. CDR3 sequence (DNA): TGTGCCAGCAGTCCCCCTTCGGGGAGGACTGAAGCTTTCTTT.

This clonotype was counted ten times or more. The chain links TRBV7-9 to TRBJ1-1; TRBD1 is a possible D gene (5 bases). CDR3 length equals 13 residues. The germline V and J ends were trimmed by 5 bases and 5 bases, with 12 bases remaining between them. In germline, CDR1 is SEHNR, CDR2 FQNEAQ (reference sequence). This CDR3 reads CASSLSGFTEAFF. The CDR3 DNA follows: TGTGCCAGCAGCCTATCAGGGTTTACTGAAGCTTTCTTT.

This clonotype has a count of ten or more. The chain couples TRBV4-2 to TRBJ2-3, with 11 bases matching TRBD2. J lost 3 bases, V lost 4 bases, and 6 bases had no gene match. Germline V gene sequence: CDR1 LGHNA, CDR2 YNFKEQ. The CDR3 loop spans 16 amino acids. The CDR3 DNA reads TGTGCCAGCAGCCCCACTAGCGGGGGAGGGACAGATACGCAGTATTTT. It yields the protein CASSPTSGGGTDTQYF.

The chain carries TRBV12-3 or TRBV12-4 and TRBJ2-5; D might be TRBD2 (5 bases). The CDR3 is 12 amino acids. Trimming pared 5 bases from V and 5 bases from J, leaving 9 bases between. The CDR3 loop is CASSPEAETQYF. The CDR3 DNA is TGTGCCAGCAGTCCGGAGGCGGAGACCCAGTACTTC.

This clonotype turned up a few times. V gene TRBV4-3 combines with J gene TRBJ2-7; D not certain. The CDR3 length is 13 residues. V was shortened by 0 bases and J by 6 bases, with 9 bases between the two germline ends. Germline CDR1 LGHNA, CDR2 YSLEER. The CDR3 region has the DNA TGCGCCAGCAGCCAAGACCAGGCATTCGAGCAGTACTTC. Translating it yields CASSQDQAFEQYF.